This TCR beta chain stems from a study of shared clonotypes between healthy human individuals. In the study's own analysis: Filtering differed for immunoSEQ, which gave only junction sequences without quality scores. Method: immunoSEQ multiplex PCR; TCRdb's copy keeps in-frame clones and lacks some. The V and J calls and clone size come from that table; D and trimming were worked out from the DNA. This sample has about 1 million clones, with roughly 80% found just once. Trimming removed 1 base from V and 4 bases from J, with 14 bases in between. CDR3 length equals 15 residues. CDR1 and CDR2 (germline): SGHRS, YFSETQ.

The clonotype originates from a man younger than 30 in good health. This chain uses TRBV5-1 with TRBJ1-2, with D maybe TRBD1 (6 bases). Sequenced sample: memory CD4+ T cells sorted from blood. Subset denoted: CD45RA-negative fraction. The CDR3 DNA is TGCGCCAGCAGCTTGAGGGGGGAAGGAATCTATGGCTACACCTTC. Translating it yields CASSLRGEGIYGYTF.